Following are 18 T cell receptor beta chains from one sample sequenced in a study of a mutant IDH1 vaccine in newly diagnosed glioma. These TCRs' antigens remain unknown. The time point is: week 23, last vaccination. Vaccinated patients received 300 ug of mutant IDH1 20-mer peptide per dose, with topical imiquimod. Sequencing was performed with immunoSEQ multiplex PCR; in TCRdb, only in-frame clones are kept and a portion is missing. The sample has 50,000 to 70,000 clones, 80% to 90% seen once. Sample: PBMCs, taken from a glioma patient whose treatment included an IDH1 peptide vaccine. All receptors derive from a middle-aged man with glioma.

The V and J genes are TRBV2 and TRBJ2-5; possible D gene TRBD1, 6 bases. Germline CDR1 and CDR2: SNHLY and FYNNEI. The CDR3 totals 12 residues. Deletions cut 6 bases from V and 4 bases from J, with 9 bases between. The CDR3 protein is CASSLQGETQYF. CDR3 DNA: TGTGCCAGCAGCTTACAGGGAGAGACCCAGTACTTC.

This chain uses TRBV19 with TRBJ1-4, with D possibly being TRBD1 (6 bases). In germline, CDR1 is LNHDA, CDR2 SQIVND (reference sequence). The CDR3 loop spans 17 amino acids. Between the trimmed V and J ends, which lost 4 bases and 4 bases, there was a span of 19 bases. CDR3 protein: CASSRTDPRNYNEKLFF. CDR3 in DNA: TGTGCCAGTAGTAGGACAGATCCCCGGAATTATAATGAAAAACTGTTTTTT.

This clone was recorded once. The rearrangement links TRBV7-6 to TRBJ2-3; D gene ambiguous. Germline loops: CDR1 SGHVS, CDR2 FNYEAQ. This CDR3 contains 16 residues. Between the trimmed V and J ends, which lost 5 bases and 5 bases, there was a span of 20 bases. In DNA, the CDR3 is TGTGCCAGCAGCCCCGCGTCCCCCTACCCCGTAGATACGCAGTATTTT. Translation: CASSPASPYPVDTQYF.

The chain employs TRBV7-8 and TRBJ1-5, with D possibly TRBD1 on 6 matching bases. Trimming pared 5 bases from V and 2 bases from J, leaving 10 bases between. The CDR3 is made up of 14 amino acids. Germline V lookup: CDR1 SGHVS, CDR2 FQNEAQ. The CDR3 here is CASSRQEGNQPQHF. CDR3 in DNA: TGTGCCAGCAGCCGACAGGAAGGCAATCAGCCCCAGCATTTT.

The CDR3 loop is CASSRGDTQYF. CDR3 sequence (DNA): TGTGCCAGCAGTAGGGGAGATACGCAGTATTTT. The chain carries TRBV13 and TRBJ2-3, with a possible D match to TRBD1 (5 bases). Germline V gives CDR1 PRHDT, CDR2 FYEKMQ (reference sequence). This CDR3 is 11 amino acids long. V shed 6 bases and J shed 5 bases, with 6 bases lying between them.

The rearrangement uses TRBV9 and TRBJ1-2; 9 bases are a match to TRBD1. The CDR3 is made up of 14 amino acids. V lost 0 bases, J lost 8 bases, and 5 bases stayed unmatched. Germline CDR1 SGDLS, CDR2 YYNGEE. CDR3 sequence: CASSVAGTGQGYTF. In DNA form, the CDR3 reads TGTGCCAGCAGCGTAGCTGGGACAGGGCAAGGCTACACCTTC.

This sequence joins TRBV9 and TRBJ2-7; 8 nucleotides match TRBD2. Germline CDR1 is SGDLS and CDR2 is YYNGEE. CDR3 length: 16 amino acids. The trim removed 0 bases at V and 6 bases at J, leaving 11 bases unmatched. CDR3 coding DNA: TGTGCCAGCAGCGTAGGAGGACGGGCGGGAGGCCGCGAGCAGTACTTC. Translated: CASSVGGRAGGREQYF.

A single count supports this clone. The chain employs TRBV7-2 and TRBJ2-1, with 9 positions matching TRBD2. In germline, CDR1 is SGHTA, CDR2 FQGNSA. V gave up 2 bases and J gave up 4 bases; unmatched junction bases: 3. The CDR3 extends over 15 amino acids. The CDR3 bases are TGTGCCAGCAGCTTATCTAGCGGGACATACAATGAGCAGTTCTTC. This sequence encodes CASSLSSGTYNEQFF.

The V call is TRBV25-1, the J call TRBJ2-5; 7 nucleotides line up with TRBD2. Trimming removed 3 bases from V and 5 bases from J; junction bases left unmatched: 6. Germline CDR1 and CDR2: MGHDK and SYGVNS. This CDR3 spans 14 amino acids. CDR3 DNA sequence: TGTGCCAGCAGTGACGCGGGAGTGCGGGAGACCCAGTACTTC. Encoded protein: CASSDAGVRETQYF.

J is TRBJ2-7 and V is TRBV6-6, with 11 bases fitting TRBD1. Germline V CDR1 and CDR2: MNHNY, SVGAGI (reference sequence). With 6 bases clipped from V and 3 bases from J, the junction kept 7 bases outside the gene matches. The CDR3 is made up of 15 amino acids. CDR3 in DNA: TGTGCCAGCAGGGGGATGGGACAGGGGGACTACGAGCAGTACTTC. Encoded protein: CASRGMGQGDYEQYF.

This rearrangement joins TRBV21-1 to TRBJ2-7; no DNA check was done on the table's D call, TRBD1. TRBV21-1 corresponds to a pseudogene. This CDR3 contains 14 residues. This chain's CDR3 is CASSPSWTGNEQYF. The CDR3 DNA sequence: TGTGCCAGCAGCCCCTCATGGACAGGGAACGAGCAGTACTTC.

This clone was picked up a small number of times. J is TRBJ1-1 and V is TRBV2, with D possibly TRBD1 on 6 matching bases. There are 14 residues in the CDR3. V lost 5 bases, J lost 2 bases, and 12 bases lay in between. Germline CDR1 and CDR2: SNHLY and FYNNEI. The CDR3 nucleotides are TGTGCCAGCAGTTCTGAACAGGGTAACACTGAAGCTTTCTTT. Translating gives CASSSEQGNTEAFF.

Here the CDR3 reads CASSLGRVLFGEQYF. The CDR3 nucleotides are TGTGCCAGCAGCTTAGGTCGGGTTCTGTTCGGCGAGCAGTACTTC. This rearrangement joins TRBV13 to TRBJ2-7; D unclear. The CDR3 has 15 amino acids. V was cut by 0 bases and J by 6 bases, with 15 bases left in between. Germline CDR1 reads PRHDT; CDR2 reads FYEKMQ (reference sequence).

The chain has TRBV18 and TRBJ2-1; TRBD1 might be the D (6 bases). CDR1 and CDR2 from the germline V gene are KGHSH and LQKENI. CDR3 length: 14 amino acids. Trimming removed 1 base at V and 7 bases at J, with 11 bases between. The CDR3 protein is CASSPRTGSNEQFF. The CDR3 nucleotides are TGTGCCAGCTCACCACGCACAGGGTCAAATGAGCAGTTCTTC.

This clone was detected once. The gene calls are TRBV29-1 and TRBJ1-1, with 7 bases lining up with TRBD1. Trimming removed 7 bases from V and 1 base from J; junction bases left unmatched: 9. Germline V gives CDR1 SQVTM, CDR2 ANQGSEA. This CDR3 spans 14 amino acids. The CDR3 reads CSAGEGARNTEAFF. CDR3 bases: TGCAGCGCCGGAGAGGGGGCAAGGAACACTGAAGCTTTCTTT.

This clone was seen only once. The chain combines TRBV7-9 with TRBJ1-1; the match to TRBD1 covers 11 bases. V shed 1 base and J 4 bases; nucleotides not matched to a gene: 2. The V gene's germline CDR1 is SEHNR and CDR2 FQNEAQ (reference sequence). The length of the CDR3 is 15 residues. DNA of the CDR3: TGTGCCAGCAGCTTAGTAGGGACAGGGGGCACTGAAGCTTTCTTT. It specifies CASSLVGTGGTEAFF.

The chain links TRBV7-9 to TRBJ2-7; the D gene is possibly TRBD2 (5 bases). The CDR3 spans 15 residues. Deletions cut 4 bases from V and 3 bases from J, with 16 bases between. Germline loops: CDR1 SEHNR, CDR2 FQNEAQ (reference sequence). CDR3 sequence (DNA): TGTGCCAGCAGCTCCCCCCTGGAAGGAGGCTACGAGCAGTACTTC. It codes for CASSSPLEGGYEQYF.

The J gene is TRBJ2-3, the V gene TRBV4-1; D perhaps matches TRBD2 (5 bases). V gave up 3 bases and J gave up 9 bases, with 10 bases separating them. The CDR3 spans 12 residues. Germline CDR1 and CDR2: MGHRA and YSYEKL. The CDR3 DNA reads as TGCGCCAGCAGCCACCTACTAGAAACGCAGTATTTT. It yields the protein CASSHLLETQYF.